This T cell receptor beta chain is drawn from a study of immune characterization of retroperitoneal liposarcoma. One entry per CDR3 protein, called by TCRdb with MiXCR from the PCR reads. Of approximately 9,300 distinct CDR3 sequences in the sample, around a third were seen once. Sample share makes this clonotype medium-sized. The TCR sequence derives from a female donor with retroperitoneal liposarcoma. Sequenced: tumor tissue.

For the CDR3, the DNA is TGTGCCAGCAGTGAGTACTCGATCTCCTACGAGCAGTTCTTC. This codes for CASSEYSISYEQFF. The genes are TRBV6-1 and TRBJ2-1; D gene unclear. The CDR3 sequence is 14 residues long. V lost 3 bases, J lost 10 bases, and 16 bases lay in between. Germline CDR1 and CDR2: MNHNS and SASEGT.